The T cell receptor (beta chain) described here comes from a study of T cell repertoires in cytomegalovirus infection. As for the study in general: It was the public TCR beta signatures that indicated both CMV infection and matching HLA type.

TCRdb recomputed calls from the reads with MiXCR, one row per CDR3 protein. The sample has around 440,000 distinct CDR3 sequences; around 11% are singletons. Germline CDR1 reads MNHEY; CDR2 reads SMNVEV (reference sequence). V shed 9 bases, J shed 6 bases, and the junction held 5 bases outside the gene matches. The CDR3 loop spans 12 amino acids. This clonotype was seen repeatedly, ten times or more. Antigen specificity is unknown. General study findings and limits: The ex vivo response showed dominance by HLA-C-restricted CMV-specific TCR beta clonotypes. Using cumulative public TCR beta family frequency, the authors identified those who carried CMV together with the relevant HLA.

This rearrangement joins TRBV27 to TRBJ2-7; 10 bases are a match to TRBD1. The receptor's source is a human donor in good health (CMV status not recorded). Some clones in this sample may be carry-over from other donors' samples. Source material: PBMCs. CDR3 bases: TGTGCCAGTTCGACAGGGGGCGGCGAGCAGTACTTC. This codes for CASSTGGGEQYF.